Below, 18 T cell receptor beta chains from the same sample are listed, as sequenced in a study of shared clonotypes between healthy human individuals. Sequencing used immunoSEQ multiplex PCR; TCRdb keeps in-frame clones, though not all of them. The sample has 1,400,000 or so clones; approximately 98.5% are singletons. Sequencing was performed on naive CD4+ T cells sorted from blood. Subset given: CD45RA+ positively selected. These receptors were taken from a man aged 30-40 years in good health.

The chain employs TRBV9 and TRBJ2-2; 7 nucleotides align to TRBD1. CDR1 is SGDLS and CDR2 is YYNGEE in the germline V gene. Germline trimming cut 4 bases from V and 7 bases from J; bases unmatched to any gene: 10. There are 15 residues in the CDR3. The CDR3 region is CASSPLGDSRGELFF. DNA of the CDR3: TGTGCCAGCAGCCCGCTCGGGGACAGCCGCGGGGAGCTGTTTTTT.

This clone was seen just once. The chain uses TRBV7-6 and TRBJ1-1, with D maybe TRBD1 (6 bases). V was pared by 5 bases and J by 3 bases, with 16 bases between. The CDR3 is 15 amino acids. Germline V gives CDR1 SGHVS, CDR2 FNYEAQ. CDR3: CASSREVGGYTEAFF. The CDR3 nucleotides read TGTGCCAGCAGCCGAGAGGTGGGGGGCTACACTGAAGCTTTCTTT.

This chain links TRBV5-4 with TRBJ2-4; 9 positions agree with TRBD2. Germline values: CDR1 SGHNT, CDR2 YYREEE (reference sequence). V gave up 0 bases and J gave up 5 bases; unmatched junction bases: 6. The CDR3 loop spans 16 amino acids. CDR3: CASSLDAGGPQNIQYF. For the CDR3, the DNA is TGTGCCAGCAGCTTGGATGCGGGAGGGCCCCAAAACATTCAGTACTTC. Based on the CDR3 plus reference TRBV5-4 and TRBJ2-4, the full variable domain is ETGVTQSPTHLIKTRGQQVTLRCSSQSGHNTVSWYQQALGQGPQFIFQYYREEENGRGNFPPRFSGLQFPNYSSELNVNALELDDSALYLCASSLDAGGPQNIQYFGAGTRLSVL.

The chain links TRBV29-1 to TRBJ2-7; 11 positions match TRBD2. The CDR3 length is 16 residues. Germline lookup yields CDR1 SQVTM and CDR2 ANQGSEA. J gave up 4 bases and V 4 bases, and 12 bases lay outside the gene matches. The CDR3 nucleotides are TGCAGCGTTGCTCCCCAACTAGCGGGAGTGAGATACGAGCAGTACTTC. Protein: CSVAPQLAGVRYEQYF.

The chain is built from TRBV9 and TRBJ2-1; D is unresolved. The germline CDR1 and CDR2 sequences are SGDLS and YYNGEE. V lost 0 bases and J lost 6, with 10 bases in between. The length of the CDR3 is 14 residues. In DNA, the CDR3 is TGTGCCAGCAGCGTAGGGGTTAGCCCCAATGAGCAGTTCTTC. Residues: CASSVGVSPNEQFF.

The chain combines TRBV2 with TRBJ2-7, with D tentatively TRBD2 (5 bases). This CDR3 has 11 residues. V was cut by 8 bases and J by 3 bases, with 8 bases left in between. Germline-derived CDR1 and CDR2 are SNHLY and FYNNEI. CDR3 coding DNA: TGTGCCAGCGGTCGGGGCTACGAGCAGTACTTC. Translated: CASGRGYEQYF. The variable domain in full, with the rest retrieved from reference TRBV2 and TRBJ2-7, is EPEVTQTPSHQVTQMGQEVILRCVPISNHLYFYWYRQILGQKVEFLVSFYNNEISEKSEIFDDQFSVERPDGSNFTLKIRSTKLEDSAMYFCASGRGYEQYFGPGTRLTVT.

The V and J genes are TRBV7-2 and TRBJ1-5; TRBD1 aligns across 9 bases. Germline V gene data show CDR1 as SGHTA and CDR2 as FQGNSA. Losses at the gene ends were 5 bases for V and 4 bases for J; bases not matched to a gene: 6. This CDR3 region has 15 residues. In DNA form, the CDR3 reads TGTGCCAGCAGCCAGGGGACAGGGATTAATCAGCCCCAGCATTTT. It yields the protein CASSQGTGINQPQHF.

J is TRBJ2-7 and V is TRBV27; D might be TRBD1 (6 bases). V lost 7 bases and J lost 0, with 22 bases in between. CDR1 and CDR2 from the germline V gene are MNHEY and SMNVEV (reference sequence). There are 17 residues in the CDR3. The CDR3 region is CASNEQGPYKSSYEQYF. The CDR3 DNA reads TGTGCCAGCAATGAGCAGGGGCCGTATAAGAGCTCCTACGAGCAGTACTTC.

CDR3 protein: CASKSDYYEQYF. CDR3 in DNA: TGCGCCAGCAAAAGTGATTACTACGAGCAGTACTTC. The gene calls are TRBV5-1 and TRBJ2-7, with unresolved D. Trimming pared 6 bases from V and 3 bases from J, leaving 10 bases between. The CDR3 is 12 amino acids. Per germline, CDR1 SGHRS and CDR2 YFSETQ.

CDR3 DNA sequence: TGTGCCAGCGGACAGGGGGAGAACACTGAAGCTTTCTTT. As protein: CASGQGENTEAFF. The rearrangement joins TRBV28 to TRBJ1-1, with 10 bases that match TRBD1. This CDR3 has 13 amino acids. The V segment lost 8 bases and the J segment 1 base; nucleotides outside the gene matches: 1. CDR1 is MDHEN and CDR2 is SYDVKM in the germline V gene.

The genes are TRBV19 and TRBJ2-1; 7 bases are a match to TRBD2. With 3 bases clipped from V and 2 bases from J, the junction kept 4 bases outside the gene matches. The CDR3 has 15 amino acids. Germline V gene lookup returns CDR1 LNHDA and CDR2 SQIVND (reference sequence). CDR3 protein: CASSISGLAYNEQFF. In DNA form, the CDR3 reads TGTGCCAGTAGTATCAGCGGACTAGCCTACAATGAGCAGTTCTTC.

Worth noting for this clone: Other DNA sequences from this sample encode an identical CDR3 as well. The genes are TRBV27 and TRBJ2-3; D uncertain. The V gene's germline CDR1 is MNHEY and CDR2 SMNVEV (reference sequence). V was shortened by 2 bases and J by 2 bases, with 8 bases between the two germline ends. The CDR3 sequence is 14 residues long. The CDR3 sequence is CASSLVRNTDTQYF. DNA for the CDR3: TGTGCCAGCAGTTTAGTGCGGAACACAGATACGCAGTATTTT.

Only one count was recorded for this clone. V is TRBV19 and J is TRBJ1-1, with D perhaps TRBD1 (5 bases). V lost 7 bases and J lost 5, with 11 bases in between. The CDR3 length is 12 residues. The V gene's germline CDR1 is LNHDA and CDR2 SQIVND (reference sequence). The CDR3 DNA is TGTGCCAGTATCGGACGGGGGACTGAAGCTTTCTTT. Translating it yields CASIGRGTEAFF. The variable domain in full, with the rest retrieved from reference TRBV19 and TRBJ1-1, is DGGITQSPKYLFRKEGQNVTLSCEQNLNHDAMYWYRQDPGQGLRLIYYSQIVNDFQKGDIAEGYSVSREKKESFPLTVTSAQKNPTAFYLCASIGRGTEAFFGQGTRLTVV.

The rearrangement joins TRBV9 to TRBJ2-1; weak D call: TRBD1 (5 bases). The germline V gene encodes CDR1 SGDLS and CDR2 YYNGEE. The CDR3 length is 16 residues. V was pared by 2 bases and J by 1 base, with 13 bases between. CDR3 amino acids: CASSVSLGVSYNEQFF. CDR3 sequence (DNA): TGTGCCAGCAGCGTGAGCCTAGGGGTTTCCTACAATGAGCAGTTCTTC.

This chain's CDR3 is CASSLGTSDPYNEQFF. The CDR3 DNA sequence: TGTGCCAGCAGCTTGGGGACTAGCGACCCCTACAATGAGCAGTTCTTC. The chain employs TRBV5-4 and TRBJ2-1; 9 positions agree with TRBD2. The CDR3 has 16 amino acids. Trimming cost V 0 bases and J 2 bases; bases outside gene matches: 3. The V gene's germline CDR1 is SGHNT and CDR2 YYREEE (reference sequence).

On this clone itself: This same CDR3 is encoded by further DNA sequences in the sample. The chain has TRBV18 and TRBJ2-1; 7 bases map to TRBD1. Trimming removed 6 bases from V and 2 bases from J; junction bases left unmatched: 7. This CDR3 comprises 15 residues. Per germline, CDR1 KGHSH and CDR2 LQKENI. In DNA, the CDR3 is TGTGCCAGCTCCCCGCAGACAGGGACCTACAATGAGCAGTTCTTC. Translation: CASSPQTGTYNEQFF.

This clone was counted once. The chain couples TRBV11-3 to TRBJ2-1; D gene uncertain. Trimming took 2 bases from V and 4 from J, leaving 3 bases between them. The CDR3 consists of 12 residues. Germline V gene data show CDR1 as SGHNT and CDR2 as YENEEA. DNA of the CDR3: TGTGCCAGCAGCTTAAGATACAATGAGCAGTTCTTC. Protein product: CASSLRYNEQFF.

The J gene is TRBJ1-5, the V gene TRBV7-2; D unclear. Trimming left V 5 bases short and J 3 bases short, with 14 bases between. The CDR3 totals 15 residues. CDR1 and CDR2 from the germline V gene are SGHTA and FQGNSA. The CDR3 nucleotides are TGTGCCAGCAGCCTGAGGATCGGGGACAATCAGCCCCAGCATTTT. Translation: CASSLRIGDNQPQHF.